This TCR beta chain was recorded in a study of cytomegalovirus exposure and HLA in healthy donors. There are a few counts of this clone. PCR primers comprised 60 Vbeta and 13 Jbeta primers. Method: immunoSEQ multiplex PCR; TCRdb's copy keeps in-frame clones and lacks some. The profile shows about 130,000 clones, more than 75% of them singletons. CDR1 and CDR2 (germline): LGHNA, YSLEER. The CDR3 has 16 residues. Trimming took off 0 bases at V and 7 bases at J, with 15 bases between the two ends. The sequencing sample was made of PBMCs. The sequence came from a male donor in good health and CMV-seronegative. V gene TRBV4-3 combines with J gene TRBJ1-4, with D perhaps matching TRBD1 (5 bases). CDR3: CASSQESWQGTEKLFF. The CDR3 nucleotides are TGCGCCAGCAGCCAAGAAAGCTGGCAGGGAACTGAAAAACTGTTTTTT.